The 14 T cell receptor beta chains presented below share a single source sample, sequenced in a study of blood T cell repertoires in COVID-19. TCRdb's table, derived via immunoSEQ multiplex PCR, lists solely in-frame clones and lacks some. This sample carries roughly 28,000 clones, 89% of them seen once, and the ten largest clones take around 48%. The sample taken for sequencing was peripheral blood. These receptors all stem from a human donor with acute or convalescent COVID-19. The donor label of this sample is uncertain.

This clone was observed a single time. J is TRBJ1-2 and V is TRBV5-4; a possible D gene is TRBD1 (6 bases). CDR1 and CDR2 from the germline V gene are SGHNT and YYREEE (reference sequence). The length of the CDR3 is 14 residues. Trimming pared 1 base from V and 4 bases from J, leaving 11 bases between. The CDR3 reads CASSLQGPVYGYTF. CDR3 sequence (DNA): TGTGCCAGCAGCTTGCAGGGGCCCGTCTATGGCTACACCTTC.

This chain connects TRBV9 to TRBJ2-5, with TRBD2 as a possible D gene (5 bases). V was shortened by 0 bases and J by 0 bases, with 9 bases between the two germline ends. This CDR3 has 15 amino acids. CDR1 and CDR2 from the germline V gene are SGDLS and YYNGEE. The CDR3 DNA is TGTGCCAGCAGCGTAGGAGGGTACGACCAAGAGACCCAGTACTTC. It translates to CASSVGGYDQETQYF.

The chain carries TRBV3-1 (or the pseudogene TRBV3-2) and TRBJ1-4, with 8 bases matching TRBD1. CDR1 is LGHDT, CDR2 YNNKEL, per germline (reference sequence). This CDR3 has 15 amino acids. V was pared by 4 bases and J by 4 bases, with 5 bases of the junction left unmatched. The CDR3, as DNA: TGTGCCAGCAGCCCGGGGACAGGCTATAATGAAAAACTGTTTTTT. Protein product: CASSPGTGYNEKLFF.

This clone was observed a handful of times. CDR3 nucleotide sequence: TGTGCCAGCAGTGTAGCCGGGACAATGAACACTGAAGCTTTCTTT. Translation: CASSVAGTMNTEAFF. V is TRBV6-1 and J is TRBJ1-1, with D possibly being TRBD1 (6 bases). The CDR3 runs 15 residues. V lost 4 bases and J 0 bases, leaving 12 bases between the germline ends. Germline loops: CDR1 MNHNS, CDR2 SASEGT.

The chain has TRBV9 and TRBJ2-5; TRBD1 aligns across 10 bases. Germline-derived CDR1 and CDR2 are SGDLS and YYNGEE. With V trimmed by 3 bases and J by 5 bases, 4 bases remained unmatched. There are 14 residues in the CDR3. This chain's CDR3 is CASSATGGGETQYF. DNA of the CDR3: TGTGCCAGCAGCGCGACAGGGGGCGGGGAGACCCAGTACTTC.

V and J are TRBV5-8 and TRBJ1-3; D is unresolved. CDR3 size: 14 residues. Per germline, CDR1 SGHTS and CDR2 YDEGEE. V shed 4 bases and J shed 3 bases, with 11 bases lying between them. CDR3 region: CASSPGRDGNTIYF. The CDR3 bases are TGTGCCAGCAGCCCCGGGAGAGATGGAAACACCATATATTTT.

The chain employs TRBV29-1 and TRBJ1-4; the match to TRBD1 covers 9 bases. V shed 6 bases and J 6 bases; nucleotides not matched to a gene: 5. This CDR3 spans 13 amino acids. The germline V gene encodes CDR1 SQVTM and CDR2 ANQGSEA. The CDR3 loop reads CSVAGTGYEKLFF. In DNA form, the CDR3 reads TGCAGCGTGGCCGGGACAGGGTATGAAAAACTGTTTTTT.

V gene TRBV27 combines with J gene TRBJ1-3, with a possible D match to TRBD1 (6 bases). This CDR3 has 14 amino acids. In germline, CDR1 is MNHEY, CDR2 SMNVEV (reference sequence). The V and J ends lost 6 bases and 4 bases respectively, with 13 bases between them. DNA for the CDR3: TGTGCCAGCAGATCCCTCGGGACAGGAAACACCATATATTTT. It codes for CASRSLGTGNTIYF.

J is TRBJ1-4 and V is TRBV3-1 (or the pseudogene TRBV3-2); no clear D gene. The V and J ends lost 7 bases and 5 bases respectively, with 17 bases between them. This CDR3 contains 15 residues. From germline, CDR1 is LGHDT and CDR2 YNNKEL (reference sequence). The CDR3 DNA follows: TGTGCCAGCACTGTAGGAGGGAAGTCGAATGAAAAACTGTTTTTT. As protein: CASTVGGKSNEKLFF.

V and J are TRBV4-3 and TRBJ1-6, with a tentative D call TRBD1 (5 bases). The germline V and J ends were trimmed by 0 bases and 8 bases, with 14 bases remaining between them. The germline CDR1 and CDR2 sequences are LGHNA and YSLEER. The CDR3 is 16 amino acids. The CDR3, as DNA: TGCGCCAGCAGCCAAGATCTAGGGGCAGATGATTCACCCCTCCACTTT. Translated: CASSQDLGADDSPLHF.

The V and J genes are TRBV5-1 and TRBJ2-1, with a weak D call TRBD2 (5 bases). The V and J ends lost 0 bases and 5 bases respectively, with 15 bases between them. Per germline, CDR1 SGHRS and CDR2 YFSETQ. The CDR3 has 16 amino acids. In DNA form, the CDR3 reads TGCGCCAGCAGCTTGGAGTCTCTAGCTTTAAACAATGAGCAGTTCTTC. It codes for CASSLESLALNNEQFF. Looking up the rest from reference TRBV5-1 and TRBJ2-1 gives the full variable domain: KAGVTQTPRYLIKTRGQQVTLSCSPISGHRSVSWYQQTPGQGLQFLFEYFSETQRNKGNFPGRFSGRQFSNSRSEMNVSTLELGDSALYLCASSLESLALNNEQFFGPGTRLTVL.

This clone has a handful of counts. The chain has TRBV6-2 or TRBV6-3 and TRBJ1-1, with D uncertain. The CDR3 runs to 16 residues. Trimming took 6 bases from V and 3 from J, leaving 20 bases between them. The germline gives CDR1 MNHEY, CDR2 SVGEGT. The CDR3: CASSPGRAGRYTEAFF. CDR3 in DNA: TGTGCCAGCAGCCCCGGACGGGCGGGAAGGTACACTGAAGCTTTCTTT.

This chain connects TRBV20-1 to TRBJ2-6; TRBD1 aligns across 8 bases. The CDR3 is made up of 17 amino acids. CDR1 is DFQATT and CDR2 is SNEGSKA in the germline V gene (reference sequence). V gave up 3 bases and J gave up 3 bases; unmatched junction bases: 10. CDR3 region: CSASESRTGRGANVLTF. For the CDR3, the DNA is TGCAGTGCTAGTGAATCCCGGACAGGGCGTGGGGCCAACGTCCTGACTTTC.

The chain combines TRBV19 with TRBJ2-6, with D unresolved. Germline V gene data show CDR1 as LNHDA and CDR2 as SQIVND (reference sequence). There are 15 residues in the CDR3. V was clipped by 2 bases and J by 0 bases, with 5 bases between them. CDR3 loop: CASSITVSGANVLTF. CDR3 sequence (DNA): TGTGCCAGTAGTATAACAGTCTCTGGGGCCAACGTCCTGACTTTC.